This TCR beta chain was recovered during a study of blood T cells in healthy people across ages. Alongside a J-beta primer mix, a sample-barcoded 5' primer served in a second PCR lasting 7 to 11 cycles. Every cDNA molecule carried a tag from a template-switch adaptor bearing 12 random nucleotides. TCRdb called the 5' RACE reads again in MiXCR, with one record for every CDR3 protein. Found here are 730,000 or so distinct CDR3 sequences, 40% to 45% of them singletons; the top ten hold approximately 29%. The V gene's germline CDR1 is SNHLY and CDR2 FYNNEI. J gave up 1 base and V 0 bases, and 2 bases lay outside the gene matches. The CDR3 is 17 residues long. This clonotype was counted a few times.

The origin of this receptor is a man aged 80 or over in good health. J is TRBJ2-5 and V is TRBV2, with 13 bases that match TRBD2. Input material: blood. CDR3 bases: TGTGCCAGCAGTGAAGCTAGGACTAGCGGGAGCCAAGAGACCCAGTACTTC. It yields the protein CASSEARTSGSQETQYF.